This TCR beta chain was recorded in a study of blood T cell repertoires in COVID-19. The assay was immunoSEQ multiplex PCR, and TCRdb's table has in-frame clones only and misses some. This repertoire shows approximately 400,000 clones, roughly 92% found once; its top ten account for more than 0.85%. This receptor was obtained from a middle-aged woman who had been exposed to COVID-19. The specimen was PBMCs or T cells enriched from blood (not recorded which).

CDR3 sequence: CASSRGLAGEQFF. CDR3 DNA sequence: TGTGCCAGCAGTCGGGGACTAGCGGGGGAGCAGTTCTTC. The V and J genes are TRBV12-3 or TRBV12-4 and TRBJ2-1; 13 bases are shared with TRBD2. This CDR3 region has 13 residues. The V and J ends lost 5 bases and 10 bases, in that order; junction bases with no gene match: 2.